This T cell receptor (beta chain) appears in the sequencing data of a study of blood T cell repertoires in COVID-19. Study in general: From the United States, Italy and Spain came samples of acute and convalescent COVID-19.

With V trimmed by 4 bases and J by 4 bases, 1 base remained unmatched. CDR1 is SGHRS and CDR2 is YFSETQ in the germline V gene. The CDR3 is made up of 13 amino acids. In the original processing: From reference gene primer amplification, estimates of nucleated cell counts were derived. The data were produced by immunoSEQ multiplex PCR, yet TCRdb's version contains in-frame clones alone and is incomplete. Clone size and V and J calls were adopted from that table, with D and trimming inferred from the DNA. The data contain 100,000 or so clones, over 80% of them seen just once; the ten biggest clones take up approximately 5.8%.

The chain has TRBV5-1 and TRBJ2-5, with 10 bases identical to TRBD2. The receptor comes from a man aged 45 to 65 with active COVID-19. Sequencing was carried out using peripheral blood. The CDR3 DNA reads TGCGCCAGCAGCAGACTAGCGGGAGAGACCCAGTACTTC. Its translation is CASSRLAGETQYF.